This passage covers 31 T cell receptor beta chains from one sample sequenced in a study of blood T cell repertoires in COVID-19. This table comes from immunoSEQ multiplex PCR, and its TCRdb copy is limited to in-frame clones, with some not included. The sample gives 110,000 to 150,000 clones, 75% to 85% of which show up once; roughly 10% is in the top ten. What was sequenced was peripheral blood. The receptors stem from a man in his fifties or sixties with active or convalescent COVID-19.

The chain combines TRBV30 with TRBJ1-2; tentative D call: TRBD1 (5 bases). The CDR3 totals 14 residues. Germline CDR1 and CDR2: GTSNPN and SVGIG (reference sequence). Trimming left V 0 bases short and J 8 bases short, with 16 bases between. The DNA for the CDR3 is TGTGCCTGGAGTGTATGGGGCGAAGGGATCGGCTACACCTTC. Translated, it gives CAWSVWGEGIGYTF.

The chain combines TRBV24-1 with TRBJ2-1; 8 bases map to TRBD2. The germline CDR1 and CDR2 sequences are KGHDR and SFDVKD. This CDR3 contains 20 residues. V trimming: 3 bases; J trimming: 0 bases; junction bases outside the gene matches: 15. The CDR3 region is CATSDAGRGLAVSSYNEQFF. DNA of the CDR3: TGTGCCACCAGTGATGCAGGCAGAGGACTAGCCGTTTCCTCCTACAATGAGCAGTTCTTC.

The chain carries TRBV18 and TRBJ2-5; the D gene is possibly TRBD2 (6 bases). In germline, CDR1 is KGHSH, CDR2 LQKENI. The CDR3 consists of 16 residues. Trimming shortened V by 2 bases and J by 0 bases, and 13 bases separated the two germline ends. CDR3 region: CASSPGGKTYQETQYF. DNA of the CDR3: TGTGCCAGCTCACCAGGAGGGAAAACGTACCAAGAGACCCAGTACTTC.

This chain's CDR3 is CATSRDLDSFNEKLFF. CDR3 nucleotides: TGTGCCACCAGCAGAGACCTGGACAGTTTTAATGAAAAACTGTTTTTT. This sequence joins TRBV15 and TRBJ1-4, with D possibly TRBD1 on 6 matching bases. Trimming pared 0 bases from V and 4 bases from J, leaving 12 bases between. The CDR3 is made up of 16 amino acids. Germline V gene sequence: CDR1 LNHNV, CDR2 YYDKDF (reference sequence).

The CDR3, as DNA: TGTGCCAGCAGCCAAGTAAAGGGTACCGGGAAACGGGCTTTCTTT. The encoded protein is CASSQVKGTGKRAFF. This chain links TRBV3-1 (or the pseudogene TRBV3-2) with TRBJ1-1; D remains ambiguous. Germline V CDR1 and CDR2: LGHDT, YNNKEL (reference sequence). The CDR3 extends over 15 amino acids. V was shortened by 1 base and J by 11 bases, with 20 bases between the two germline ends.

In this sample, this clone turned up once. The V and J genes are TRBV18 and TRBJ2-5; 9 bases agree with TRBD1. This CDR3 is 17 amino acids long. The J segment lost 1 base and the V segment lost 3 bases, leaving 9 bases of the junction unmatched. Per the germline V gene, CDR1 is KGHSH and CDR2 is LQKENI. The CDR3 DNA follows: TGTGCCAGCTCACCGTCGGGACAGGGTTTGTCCCAAGAGACCCAGTACTTC. Its protein is CASSPSGQGLSQETQYF.

The chain couples TRBV19 to TRBJ2-1; 10 bases match TRBD1. The junction had 4 bases not matched to a gene; V was cut back by 4 bases and J by 4 bases. CDR3 length equals 15 residues. Germline CDR1 is LNHDA and CDR2 is SQIVND (reference sequence). CDR3 sequence reads: CASSTTGGSYNEQFF. In DNA form, the CDR3 reads TGTGCCAGTAGTACGACAGGGGGCTCGTACAATGAGCAGTTCTTC.

The genes are TRBV10-2 and TRBJ1-4, with D uncertain. Germline lookup yields CDR1 WSHSY and CDR2 SAAADI. Trimming pared 5 bases from V and 4 bases from J, leaving 8 bases between. The CDR3 loop spans 13 amino acids. CDR3: CASSRTYNEKLFF. DNA for the CDR3: TGCGCCAGCAGTCGGACTTATAATGAAAAACTGTTTTTT.

The chain couples TRBV19 to TRBJ1-3; D may be TRBD1 (5 bases). Trimming removed 4 bases from V and 0 bases from J, with 10 bases in between. This CDR3 spans 15 amino acids. Looked up from germline, CDR1 is LNHDA and CDR2 is SQIVND (reference sequence). CDR3 in DNA: TGTGCCAGTAGTACCTCAGGGTTCTCTGGAAACACCATATATTTT. It translates to CASSTSGFSGNTIYF.

This rearrangement joins TRBV11-2 to TRBJ2-5; D is possibly TRBD2 (6 bases). The germline V gene encodes CDR1 SGHAT and CDR2 FQNNGV. V was cut by 3 bases and J by 7 bases, with 15 bases left in between. CDR3 length: 14 residues. The CDR3: CASSLGLSLVTQYF. Written as DNA, the CDR3 is TGTGCCAGCAGCTTGGGACTTTCCCTGGTGACCCAGTACTTC.

The rearrangement joins TRBV12-3 or TRBV12-4 to TRBJ2-1; D may be TRBD2 (5 bases). This CDR3 region has 12 residues. V was cut by 3 bases and J by 9 bases, with 9 bases left in between. CDR3 sequence reads: CASSFGGSEQFF. CDR3 DNA: TGTGCCAGCAGTTTCGGAGGTAGTGAGCAGTTCTTC.

The rearrangement uses TRBV18 and TRBJ1-1, with 8 bases matching TRBD1. Germline values: CDR1 KGHSH, CDR2 LQKENI. This CDR3 comprises 17 residues. The J segment lost 5 bases and the V segment lost 1 base, leaving 12 bases of the junction unmatched. In DNA form, the CDR3 reads TGTGCCAGCTCACCACGACAGGGGTCCCCCAGGGCGACTGAAGCTTTCTTT. Protein sequence: CASSPRQGSPRATEAFF.

This clone was seen only a few times. This chain links TRBV4-3 with TRBJ1-6, with 7 bases aligning to TRBD1. Per the germline V gene, CDR1 is LGHNA and CDR2 is YSLEER. CDR3 length equals 16 residues. Trimming took 1 base from V and 4 from J; bases not matched to a gene: 4. The CDR3 reads CASSQARDSYNSPLHF. As DNA, the CDR3 is TGCGCCAGCAGCCAAGCCCGGGACAGTTATAATTCACCCCTCCACTTT.

The chain is built from TRBV3-1 (or the pseudogene TRBV3-2) and TRBJ1-1; no firm D call. The germline V and J ends were trimmed by 3 bases and 7 bases, with 9 bases remaining between them. CDR1 is LGHDT, CDR2 YNNKEL, per germline (reference sequence). This CDR3 has 12 amino acids. The CDR3 DNA sequence: TGTGCCAGCAGCCAGGTGACATTTGAAGCTTTCTTT. As protein: CASSQVTFEAFF.

This chain links TRBV6-1 with TRBJ2-2, with 7 bases lining up with TRBD2. The junction had 5 bases not matched to a gene; V was cut back by 4 bases and J by 0 bases. The CDR3 consists of 16 residues. CDR1 and CDR2 (germline): MNHNS, SASEGT. The CDR3 loop reads CASSAQREANTGELFF. The DNA for the CDR3 is TGTGCCAGCAGTGCCCAGCGGGAAGCGAACACCGGGGAGCTGTTTTTT.

This clone occurred once. The chain couples TRBV18 to TRBJ1-6; D perhaps matches TRBD1 (6 bases). V was cut by 3 bases and J by 0 bases, with 15 bases left in between. Germline CDR1 and CDR2: KGHSH and LQKENI. The CDR3 sequence is 18 residues long. CDR3 sequence reads: CASSPTGQTSSYNSPLHF. DNA of the CDR3: TGTGCCAGCTCACCGACCGGACAGACAAGCTCCTATAATTCACCCCTCCACTTT.

The rearrangement links TRBV14 to TRBJ1-5; TRBD1 might be the D (6 bases). Trimming left V 4 bases short and J 2 bases short, with 24 bases between. The CDR3 has 19 residues. Germline values: CDR1 SGHDN, CDR2 FVKESK. The CDR3 DNA reads TGTGCCAGCAGCCCACGGGGTGTCAGGGGTGGATTTGGCAATCAGCCCCAGCATTTT. Protein: CASSPRGVRGGFGNQPQHF.

The chain is built from TRBV7-9 and TRBJ1-1; TRBD1 agrees at 11 bases. Germline values: CDR1 SEHNR, CDR2 FQNEAQ (reference sequence). The CDR3 covers 15 residues. Unmatched junction bases numbered 6, after V lost 5 bases and J lost 4 bases. The CDR3 protein is CASSTGQGAGTEAFF. CDR3 bases: TGTGCCAGCAGCACTGGACAGGGGGCGGGCACTGAAGCTTTCTTT.

The chain couples TRBV18 to TRBJ1-5, with D unclear. CDR3 size: 15 residues. Germline V gives CDR1 KGHSH, CDR2 LQKENI. The V end was cut by 6 bases, the J end by 7 bases, with 19 bases between. The CDR3: CASSLRVGPGQPQHF. DNA for the CDR3: TGTGCCAGCTCCTTAAGGGTTGGGCCGGGGCAGCCCCAGCATTTT.

V is TRBV27 and J is TRBJ1-2; TRBD1 matches 10 bases. The CDR3 consists of 16 residues. The germline V gene has CDR1 MNHEY and CDR2 SMNVEV (reference sequence). The V and J ends lost 5 bases and 2 bases, in that order; junction bases with no gene match: 8. This chain's CDR3 is CASSGQPGQGNYGYTF. The CDR3 DNA reads TGTGCCAGCAGTGGACAACCGGGACAGGGGAACTATGGCTACACCTTC.

The table lists this clone with a count of one. V usage is TRBV10-3 and J usage is TRBJ1-2; D ambiguous. The germline gives CDR1 ENHRY, CDR2 SYGVKD. The CDR3 loop spans 14 amino acids. The germline V and J ends were trimmed by 2 bases and 2 bases, with 9 bases remaining between them. CDR3 residues: CAISEEYGNYGYTF. For the CDR3, the DNA is TGTGCCATCAGTGAGGAGTACGGGAACTATGGCTACACCTTC.

The chain joins TRBV13 to TRBJ1-6; D is unresolved. Trimming left V 0 bases short and J 10 bases short, with 10 bases between. The CDR3 consists of 14 residues. The germline CDR1 and CDR2 sequences are PRHDT and FYEKMQ (reference sequence). Here the CDR3 reads CASSLGQPGSPLHF. CDR3 bases: TGTGCCAGCAGCTTAGGACAGCCCGGATCACCCCTCCACTTT.

This clone was detected a few times. The chain links TRBV6-2 or TRBV6-3 to TRBJ2-7; TRBD2 might be the D (6 bases). Trimming left V 2 bases short and J 3 bases short, with 17 bases between. Germline V gene data show CDR1 as MNHEY and CDR2 as SVGEGT. The CDR3 contains 16 residues. As DNA, the CDR3 is TGTGCCAGCAGTTACCTGGGACCGGAGGGCGGCTACGAGCAGTACTTC. Its translation: CASSYLGPEGGYEQYF.

V is TRBV9 and J is TRBJ1-2, with 10 bases aligning to TRBD1. The germline CDR1 and CDR2 sequences are SGDLS and YYNGEE. V shed 4 bases, J shed 7 bases, and the junction held 10 bases outside the gene matches. The CDR3 totals 15 residues. The CDR3 DNA sequence: TGTGCCAGCAGCTTCCGGGGGACAGGGGAAAGTGGCTACACCTTC. Translated, it gives CASSFRGTGESGYTF.

The V gene is TRBV11-3, the J gene TRBJ2-5; 7 nucleotides line up with TRBD1. The CDR3 totals 13 residues. Losses at the gene ends were 5 bases for V and 1 base for J; bases not matched to a gene: 1. The germline gives CDR1 SGHNT, CDR2 YENEEA. CDR3 protein: CASSRTGQETQYF. For the CDR3, the DNA is TGTGCCAGCAGCCGGACAGGCCAAGAGACCCAGTACTTC. Using reference TRBV11-3 and TRBJ2-5 for the parts outside the CDR3, the full variable domain is EAGVVQSPRYKIIEKKQPVAFWCNPISGHNTLYWYLQNLGQGPELLIRYENEEAVDDSQLPKDRFSAERLKGVDSTLKIQPAELGDSAVYLCASSRTGQETQYFGPGTRLLVL.

The chain is built from TRBV5-5 and TRBJ1-2, with D hard to call. Germline-derived CDR1 and CDR2 are SGHKS and YYEKEE (reference sequence). Trimming pared 1 base from V and 4 bases from J, leaving 5 bases between. The CDR3 runs 12 residues. CDR3 sequence reads: CASSLFSYGYTF. CDR3 in DNA: TGTGCCAGCAGCTTGTTTAGCTATGGCTACACCTTC.

The V call is TRBV6-5, the J call TRBJ1-1, with 7 bases that match TRBD1. The CDR3 is 15 residues long. Germline V gene lookup returns CDR1 MNHEY and CDR2 SVGAGI. V shed 3 bases and J 4 bases; nucleotides not matched to a gene: 8. The CDR3 loop reads CASSYRQGLGTEAFF. The CDR3 coding sequence is TGTGCCAGCAGTTATCGACAGGGCCTCGGCACTGAAGCTTTCTTT.

This chain links TRBV3-1 (or the pseudogene TRBV3-2) with TRBJ1-6, with a possible D match to TRBD1 (6 bases). This CDR3 region has 15 residues. V lost 3 bases, J lost 10 bases, and 16 bases lay in between. CDR1 is LGHDT and CDR2 is YNNKEL in the germline V gene (reference sequence). The chain's CDR3 is CASSQRPQGTSPLHF. CDR3 in DNA: TGTGCCAGCAGCCAGAGACCACAGGGTACCTCACCCCTCCACTTT.

V and J are TRBV6-5 and TRBJ2-5; 9 nucleotides match TRBD1. J was trimmed by 5 bases and V by 5 bases; bases with no gene match: 6. The CDR3 loop spans 14 amino acids. CDR1 MNHEY and CDR2 SVGAGI come from the germline V gene. CDR3 sequence (DNA): TGTGCCAGCAGTCCGACAGGGGGTGGCGAGACCCAGTACTTC. This gives the protein CASSPTGGGETQYF.

V and J are TRBV24-1 and TRBJ2-1; 10 positions agree with TRBD1. J gave up 5 bases and V 7 bases, and 4 bases lay outside the gene matches. The CDR3 sequence is 14 residues long. Looked up from germline, CDR1 is KGHDR and CDR2 is SFDVKD. CDR3 residues: CATRRTGGDNEQFF. The CDR3 DNA reads as TGTGCCACCAGACGGACAGGGGGAGACAATGAGCAGTTCTTC.

CDR3 coding DNA: TGTGCCAGCATGTCTTTTCTCGATGAGCAGTTCTTC. Protein product: CASMSFLDEQFF. This sequence joins TRBV12-3 or TRBV12-4 and TRBJ2-1; D is ambiguous. The CDR3 extends over 12 amino acids. The V and J ends lost 7 bases and 8 bases respectively, with 12 bases between them.